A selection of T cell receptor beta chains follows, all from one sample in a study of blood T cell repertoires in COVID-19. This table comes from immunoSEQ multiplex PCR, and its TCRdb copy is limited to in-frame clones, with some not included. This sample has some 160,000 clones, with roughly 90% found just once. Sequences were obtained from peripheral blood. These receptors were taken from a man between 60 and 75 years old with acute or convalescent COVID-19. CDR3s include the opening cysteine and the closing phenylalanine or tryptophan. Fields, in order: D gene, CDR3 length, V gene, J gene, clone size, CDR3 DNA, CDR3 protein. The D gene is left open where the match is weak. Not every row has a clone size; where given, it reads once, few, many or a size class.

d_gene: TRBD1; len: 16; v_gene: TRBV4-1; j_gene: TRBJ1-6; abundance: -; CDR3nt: TGCGCCAGCAGCCAGCGCGTACAGGGGGCGCTTGCGCCCCTCCACTTT; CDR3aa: CASSQRVQGALAPLHF
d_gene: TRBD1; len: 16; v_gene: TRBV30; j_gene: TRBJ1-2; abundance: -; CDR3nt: TGTGCCTGGAGTGTACAGGGGGCAATACAATCGAAGGGCTACACCTTC; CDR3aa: CAWSVQGAIQSKGYTF
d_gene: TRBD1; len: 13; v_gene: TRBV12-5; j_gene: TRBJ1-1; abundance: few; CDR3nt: TGTGCTAGTGGCCAGACAGGGGGCACTGAAGCTTTCTTT; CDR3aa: CASGQTGGTEAFF
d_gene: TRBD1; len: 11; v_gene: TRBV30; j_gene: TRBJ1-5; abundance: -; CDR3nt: TGTGCCTGGAGTGGGGACAGGATTAAGCATTTT; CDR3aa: CAWSGDRIKHF
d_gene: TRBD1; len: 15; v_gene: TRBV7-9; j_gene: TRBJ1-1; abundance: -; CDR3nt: TGTGCCAGCAGCGTCGGGACAGTCGGGAACACTGAAGCTTTCTTT; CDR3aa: CASSVGTVGNTEAFF
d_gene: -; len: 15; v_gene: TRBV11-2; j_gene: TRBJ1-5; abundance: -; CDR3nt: TGTGCCAGCAGCTTAGGGGCAGGGAATAATCAGCCCCAGCATTTT; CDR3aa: CASSLGAGNNQPQHF
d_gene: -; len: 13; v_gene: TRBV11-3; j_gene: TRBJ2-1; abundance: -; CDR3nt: TGTGCCAGCAGCTTAAACAGGGTAGATGAGCAGTTCTTC; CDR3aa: CASSLNRVDEQFF
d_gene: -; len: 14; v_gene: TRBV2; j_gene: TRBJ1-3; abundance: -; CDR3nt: TGTGCCAGCAGCCCACAGGGTTGGGGAAACACCATATATTTT; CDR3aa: CASSPQGWGNTIYF
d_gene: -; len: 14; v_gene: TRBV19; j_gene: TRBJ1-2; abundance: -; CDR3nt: TGTGCCAGTAGCCCTGGAGGGGAATGGCATGGCTACACCTTC; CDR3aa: CASSPGGEWHGYTF
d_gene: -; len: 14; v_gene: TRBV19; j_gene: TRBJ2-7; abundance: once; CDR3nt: TGTGCCAGTAGTATGGCAGGGTTCTCCTACGAGCAGTACTTC; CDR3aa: CASSMAGFSYEQYF
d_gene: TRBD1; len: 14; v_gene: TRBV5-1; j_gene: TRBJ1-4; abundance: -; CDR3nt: TGCGCCAGCAGCCAAGGACAGGGGAATGAAAAACTGTTTTTT; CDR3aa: CASSQGQGNEKLFF
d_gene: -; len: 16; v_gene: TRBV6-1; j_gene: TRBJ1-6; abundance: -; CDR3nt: TGTGCCAGCAGTGAAGCTCGGGGTGGCCGGGGTTCACCCCTCCACTTT; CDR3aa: CASSEARGGRGSPLHF
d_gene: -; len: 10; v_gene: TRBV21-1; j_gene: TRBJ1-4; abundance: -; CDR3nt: TGTGCCAGCCGTAATGAAAAACTGTTTTTT; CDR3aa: CASRNEKLFF
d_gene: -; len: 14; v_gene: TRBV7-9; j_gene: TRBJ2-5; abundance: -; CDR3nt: TGTGCCAGCAGCTTAGAAGTAGGGGAAGAGACCCAGTACTTC; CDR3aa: CASSLEVGEETQYF
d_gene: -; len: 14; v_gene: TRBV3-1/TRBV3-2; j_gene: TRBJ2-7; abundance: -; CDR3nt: TGTGCCAGCAGCCAAGGGAGCAAGACCTACGAGCAGTACTTC; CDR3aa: CASSQGSKTYEQYF
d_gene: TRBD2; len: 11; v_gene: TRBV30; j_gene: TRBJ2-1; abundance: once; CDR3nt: TGTGCCTGGGGGAGGGTGGATGAGCAGTTCTTC; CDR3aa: CAWGRVDEQFF
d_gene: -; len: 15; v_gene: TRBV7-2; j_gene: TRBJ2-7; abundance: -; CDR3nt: TGTGCCAGCAGCTTATTCGCGACTGGCTCCTACGAGCAGTACTTC; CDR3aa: CASSLFATGSYEQYF
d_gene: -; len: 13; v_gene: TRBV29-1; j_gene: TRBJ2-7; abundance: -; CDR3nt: TGCAGCGTTGCAGGCCTTTATACCTACGAGCAGTACTTC; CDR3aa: CSVAGLYTYEQYF
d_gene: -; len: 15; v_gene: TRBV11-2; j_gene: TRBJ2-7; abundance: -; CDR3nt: TGTGCCAGCAGCTCACTTCGAGGGGGTCTCGACGAGCAGTACTTC; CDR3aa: CASSSLRGGLDEQYF
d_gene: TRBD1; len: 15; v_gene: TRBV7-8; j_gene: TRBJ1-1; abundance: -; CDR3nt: TGTGCCAGCAGCCATACTACAGGGGAGAACACTGAAGCTTTCTTT; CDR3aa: CASSHTTGENTEAFF
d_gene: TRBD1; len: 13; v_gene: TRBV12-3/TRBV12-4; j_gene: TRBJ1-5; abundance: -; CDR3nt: TGTGCCAGCAGTCTTGACAGGGATCAGCCCCAGCATTTT; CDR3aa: CASSLDRDQPQHF
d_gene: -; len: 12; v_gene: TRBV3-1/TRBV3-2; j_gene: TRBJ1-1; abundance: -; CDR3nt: TGTGCCAGCAGCTTGCGGCCCGAACAAGCTTTCTTT; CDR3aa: CASSLRPEQAFF
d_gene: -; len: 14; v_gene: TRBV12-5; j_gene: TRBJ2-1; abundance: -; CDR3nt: TGTGCTAGTGGTTTGACCCCCGGAGCCTATGAGCAGTTCTTC; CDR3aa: CASGLTPGAYEQFF
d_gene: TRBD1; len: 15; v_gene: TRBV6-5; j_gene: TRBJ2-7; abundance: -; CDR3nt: TGTGCCAGCAGTTACTCGGGACAGGGCGTCTACGAGCAGTACTTC; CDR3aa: CASSYSGQGVYEQYF
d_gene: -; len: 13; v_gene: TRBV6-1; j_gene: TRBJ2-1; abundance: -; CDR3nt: TGTGCCAGCAGTGAACGTAGGGGGAATGAGCAGTTCTTC; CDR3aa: CASSERRGNEQFF
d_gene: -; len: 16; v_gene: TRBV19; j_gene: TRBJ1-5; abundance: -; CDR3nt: TGTGCCAGTAGTGTTGGACTAGTTGGAAGCAATCAGCCCCAGCATTTT; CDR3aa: CASSVGLVGSNQPQHF
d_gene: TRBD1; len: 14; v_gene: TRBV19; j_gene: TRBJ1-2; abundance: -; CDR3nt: TGTGCCAGCAAAACCGGGACAGGGGGATATGGCTACACCTTC; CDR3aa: CASKTGTGGYGYTF
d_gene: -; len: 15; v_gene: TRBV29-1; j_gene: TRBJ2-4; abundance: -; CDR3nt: TGCAGCGTTGAAGATGGTTGGGCAGGGGAAAACATTCAGTACTTC; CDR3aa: CSVEDGWAGENIQYF
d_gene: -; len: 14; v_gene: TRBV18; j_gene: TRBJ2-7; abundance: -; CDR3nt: TGTGCCAGCTCACCATCAGATCTTCACTACGAGCAGTACTTC; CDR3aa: CASSPSDLHYEQYF
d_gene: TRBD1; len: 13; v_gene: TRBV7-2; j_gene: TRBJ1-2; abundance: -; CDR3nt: TGTGCCAGCAGCTCAACAGGGGTCTATGGCTACACCTTC; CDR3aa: CASSSTGVYGYTF
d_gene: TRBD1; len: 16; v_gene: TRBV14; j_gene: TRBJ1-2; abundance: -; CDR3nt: TGTGCCAGCAGTCGTACCGGGACAGCTTCTAACTATGGCTACACCTTC; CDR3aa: CASSRTGTASNYGYTF
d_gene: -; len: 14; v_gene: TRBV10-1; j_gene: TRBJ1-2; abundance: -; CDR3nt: TGCGCCAGCAGTGACCAGGGGAAAGGCTATGGCTACACCTTC; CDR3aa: CASSDQGKGYGYTF
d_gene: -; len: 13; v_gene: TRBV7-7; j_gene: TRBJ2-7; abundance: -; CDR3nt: TGTGCTAGCAGCCCGGGAGTCAGCTACGAGCAGTACTTC; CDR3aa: CASSPGVSYEQYF
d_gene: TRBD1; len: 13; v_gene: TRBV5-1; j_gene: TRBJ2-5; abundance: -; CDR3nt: TGCGCCAGCAGCGGACAGGTTCAAGAGACCCAGTACTTC; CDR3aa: CASSGQVQETQYF
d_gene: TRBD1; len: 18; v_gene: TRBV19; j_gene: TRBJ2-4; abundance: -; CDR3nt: TGTGCCAGTAGTATAGCTTTCTCGGGACAGGGGTCAAAAAACATTCAGTACTTC; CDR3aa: CASSIAFSGQGSKNIQYF
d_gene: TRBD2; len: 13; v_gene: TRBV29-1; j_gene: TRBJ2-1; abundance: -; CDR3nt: TGCAGCGGGGGACCCGGGACTACCAATGAGCAGTTCTTC; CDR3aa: CSGGPGTTNEQFF
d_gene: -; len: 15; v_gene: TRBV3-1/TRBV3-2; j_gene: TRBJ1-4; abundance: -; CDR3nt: TGTGCCAGCAGCCAAGATAACAGGAACACAGGAAAACTGTTTTTT; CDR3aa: CASSQDNRNTGKLFF
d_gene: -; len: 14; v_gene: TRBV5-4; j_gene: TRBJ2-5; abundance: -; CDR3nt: TGTGCCAGCAGCTTGGGGCAGGGCGGAGAGACCCAGTACTTC; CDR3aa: CASSLGQGGETQYF
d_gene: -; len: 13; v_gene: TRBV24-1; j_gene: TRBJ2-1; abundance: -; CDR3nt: TGTGCCACCAGTGATTTAGGGGGCAATGAGCAGTTCTTC; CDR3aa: CATSDLGGNEQFF
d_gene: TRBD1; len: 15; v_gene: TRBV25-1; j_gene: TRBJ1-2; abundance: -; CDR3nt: TGTGCCAGCAGTGAATATAACAGGGGGCGGTATGGCTACACCTTC; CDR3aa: CASSEYNRGRYGYTF
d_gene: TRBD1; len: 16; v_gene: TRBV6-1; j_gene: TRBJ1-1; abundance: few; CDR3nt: TGTGCCAGCAGCGAACGGGACAGACGAAGGAACACTGAAGCTTTCTTT; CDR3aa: CASSERDRRRNTEAFF
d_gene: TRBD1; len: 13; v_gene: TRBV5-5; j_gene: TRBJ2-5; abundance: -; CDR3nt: TGTGCCAGCAGCTTCGACAGGGCAGAGACCCAGTACTTC; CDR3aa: CASSFDRAETQYF
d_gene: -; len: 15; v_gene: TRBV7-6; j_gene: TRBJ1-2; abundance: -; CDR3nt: TGTGCCAGCAGCTTAGGACCTCGGAGAAACTATGGCTACACCTTC; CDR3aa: CASSLGPRRNYGYTF
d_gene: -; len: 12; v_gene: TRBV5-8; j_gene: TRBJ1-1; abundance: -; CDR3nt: TGTGCCAGCAGACCCCAGTATACTGAAGCTTTCTTT; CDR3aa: CASRPQYTEAFF
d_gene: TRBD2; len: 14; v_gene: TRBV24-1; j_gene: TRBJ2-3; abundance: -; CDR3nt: TGTGCCACTTCTAGCGGGGGAAGCACAGATACGCAGTATTTT; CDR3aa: CATSSGGSTDTQYF
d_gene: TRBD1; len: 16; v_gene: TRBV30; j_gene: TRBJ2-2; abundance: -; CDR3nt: TGTGCCTGGAGTATTTCAGGCAGGGGGATTATCGGGGAGCTGTTTTTT; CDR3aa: CAWSISGRGIIGELFF
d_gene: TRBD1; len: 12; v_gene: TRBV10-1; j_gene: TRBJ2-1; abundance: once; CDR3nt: TGCGCCAGCAGCACAGGGGACAATGAGCAGTTCTTC; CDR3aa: CASSTGDNEQFF
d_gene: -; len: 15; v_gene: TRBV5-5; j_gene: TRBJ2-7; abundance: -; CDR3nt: TGTGCCAGTTCCCAAGCGGCGTCTATCAATTCCGAGCAGTACTTC; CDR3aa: CASSQAASINSEQYF
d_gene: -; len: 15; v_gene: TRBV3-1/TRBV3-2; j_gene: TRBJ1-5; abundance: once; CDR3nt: TGTGCCAGCAGCCGTGGTACTCAGAGGAATCAGCCCCAGCATTTT; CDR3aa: CASSRGTQRNQPQHF
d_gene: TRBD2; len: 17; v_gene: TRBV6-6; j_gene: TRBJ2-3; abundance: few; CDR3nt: TGTGCCAGCAGTCGTGGACTAGCGGGGGGGAGCACAGATACGCAGTATTTT; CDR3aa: CASSRGLAGGSTDTQYF
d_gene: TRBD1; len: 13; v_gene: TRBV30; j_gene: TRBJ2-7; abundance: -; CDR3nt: TGTGCCTGGGGCAGGGGGCCGGAGAAAAAGCAGTACTTC; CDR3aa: CAWGRGPEKKQYF
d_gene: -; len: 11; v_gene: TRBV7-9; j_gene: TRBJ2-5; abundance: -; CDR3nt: TGTGCCAGCAGCGTAAAAGAGACCCAGTACTTC; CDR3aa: CASSVKETQYF
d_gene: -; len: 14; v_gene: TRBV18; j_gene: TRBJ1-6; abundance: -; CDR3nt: TGTGCCAGCTCACCACGGGACAACTATTCACCCCTCCACTTT; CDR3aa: CASSPRDNYSPLHF
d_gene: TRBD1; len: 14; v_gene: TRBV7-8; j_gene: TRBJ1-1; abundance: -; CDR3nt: TGTGCCAGCAGCCCACAGGGGACGTGGACTGAAGCTTTCTTT; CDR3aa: CASSPQGTWTEAFF
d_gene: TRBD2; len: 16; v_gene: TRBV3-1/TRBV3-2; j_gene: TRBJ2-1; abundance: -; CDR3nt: TGTGCCAGCAGCCAAGATTGGCTAGCGGGGGGGAATGAGCAGTTCTTC; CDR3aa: CASSQDWLAGGNEQFF
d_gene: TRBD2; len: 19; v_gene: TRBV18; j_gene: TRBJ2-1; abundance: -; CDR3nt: TGTGCCAGCTCACCACCGTATAGCGGGGGGAGGAGCTCCTACAATGAGCAGTTCTTC; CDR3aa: CASSPPYSGGRSSYNEQFF
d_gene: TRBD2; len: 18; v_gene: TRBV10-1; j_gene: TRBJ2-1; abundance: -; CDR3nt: TGCGCCAACTTCGCCGGGACTAGCGGGGGAGACTCCTACAATGAGCAGTTCTTC; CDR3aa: CANFAGTSGGDSYNEQFF
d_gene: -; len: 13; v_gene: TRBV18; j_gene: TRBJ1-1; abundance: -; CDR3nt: TGTGCCAGCTCCCTGGACACCGGGACTGAAGCTTTCTTT; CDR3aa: CASSLDTGTEAFF
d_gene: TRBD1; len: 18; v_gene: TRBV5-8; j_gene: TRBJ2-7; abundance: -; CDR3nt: TGTGCCAGCAAGGGACAGGAAATTTCGTATTCGCTCTACTACGAGCAGTACTTC; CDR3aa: CASKGQEISYSLYYEQYF